This TCR beta chain was obtained from a study of Graves' ophthalmopathy and Graves' hyperthyroidism (dated by TCRdb to about 2018). Broadly, across the study: Peripheral blood was collected before any treatment was given, at the time of initial diagnosis. The independent validation cohort included about 19 hyperthyroidism patients plus 17 patients who later progressed from hyperthyroidism to ophthalmopathy. TCR beta repertoire signatures were used to distinguish Graves' ophthalmopathy from Graves' hyperthyroidism and to predict progression to ophthalmopathy. In total, some 130 blood samples were TCR-sequenced: around 42 ophthalmopathy, 75 hyperthyroidism and around 17 hyperthyroidism-to-ophthalmopathy patients. T-cell repertoires of thyroid tissue and blood were compared in about six hyperthyroidism patients. Once sampling was done, hyperthyroidism patients were given methimazole at a starting dose of 30 mg daily, while ophthalmopathy patients were given high-dose intravenous methylprednisolone. To explore V-J signatures that distinguish ophthalmopathy from hyperthyroidism, a discovery set of about a hundred patients was enrolled, made up of under 50 with ophthalmopathy and some 56 with stable hyperthyroidism. Paper-wide results and their limitations: Most of the expanded thyroid clonotypes with a frequency above 0.001 were also detected in blood, and it was suggested that the thyroid immune response may be reflected by blood repertoires. No statistical method was used to set the sample size in advance, and the investigators knew which group each participant was assigned to. In validation, the model predicted ophthalmopathy progression with 55% to 71% sensitivity and 72.22% specificity; fewer than 15 predicted patients were CT-confirmed with GO in a median of 6.5 months. In cross-validation, the 13-signature model distinguished ophthalmopathy from stable hyperthyroidism with about 90% sensitivity and about 81% specificity, while in the test set the corresponding values were about 80% and 75%.

This clonotype was seen repeatedly, ten times or more. What this receptor recognizes is not known. No base quality values were provided; no much bigger clone lies one nucleotide off. As encoded in the germline V gene, CDR1 is SQVTM while CDR2 is ANQGSEA. The junction shows trimming of 7 bases on V and 10 bases on J, plus 17 bases between the germline ends. The CDR3 spans 12 residues, from the cysteine through the phenylalanine. The CDR3 DNA has 36 bases and is translated from base 1. Patients with ophthalmopathy had moderately to severely active disease, with a Clinical Activity Score of 3 or more, a NOSPECS grade of 4 or more, and a disease duration of less than 3 months. Anyone with other autoimmune diseases, uncontrolled infections, pregnancy or lactation was excluded from the study. Clinical symptoms, serum thyroxine, TRAb, thyroid ultrasound and orbital computed tomography were used for diagnosis. Using Ficoll-Paque density gradient centrifugation, PBMCs were isolated from 10 ml of fresh peripheral blood. Total RNA was extracted using Trizol reagent, and RNA quality was checked on an Agilent 2100 Bioanalyzer.

For repertoire sequencing, TCR beta CDR3 regions were amplified from RNA transcripts. HTBI primers and the Qiagen OneStep RT-PCR kit were used in a first-round RT-PCR, which was followed by a second-round multiplex PCR, size selection and purification. The libraries underwent paired-end sequencing with 100 bp reads on an Illumina HiSeq2000. The study's processing was this. Reads were processed with SOAPnuke, discarding reads with adapters, uncalled bases, mean Phred below 15, or no exact constant-primer or identifier match. COPE v1.2.5 was used to merge high-quality paired reads. Clonotypes were defined as unique nucleotide sequences and were aligned to IMGT TRB V, D and J references using MiTCR v1.1. Analysis was restricted to V-J combinations with a frequency above 0.0001, which covered just over 98% of repertoires. For each V-J combination, a TCR clonal expansion and chaos score was defined as F50 clonal expansion divided by the chaos observed in the TCRdist matrix. Welch's t-statistics and random forest were used to reduce features to about a dozen V-J combinations, which were fed into a naive Bayes classifier. The Morisita-Horn index was used to measure how similar the thyroid and blood repertoires were. TCRdb's own reprocessing of the public reads used fastp at Q25 and MiXCR and kept productive beta chains. Every CDR3 protein is listed once, alongside the most common genes and DNA of its rows. The V and J calls here are based on TCRdb, not the publication. The sample table records about 740,000 distinct CDR3 sequences; 35% to 50% of these occur just once. The biggest ten clones account for about 40% of the sample.

The TCR was taken from an adult man with Graves' ophthalmopathy. Recombination joined TRBV29-1 with TRBJ1-5; no D gene call is confident. The sequencing sample was made of peripheral blood. The CDR3 in this case is CSAKNSDFPQHF. The DNA sequence is given as TGCAGCGCCAAAAATTCTGATTTTCCCCAGCATTTT.